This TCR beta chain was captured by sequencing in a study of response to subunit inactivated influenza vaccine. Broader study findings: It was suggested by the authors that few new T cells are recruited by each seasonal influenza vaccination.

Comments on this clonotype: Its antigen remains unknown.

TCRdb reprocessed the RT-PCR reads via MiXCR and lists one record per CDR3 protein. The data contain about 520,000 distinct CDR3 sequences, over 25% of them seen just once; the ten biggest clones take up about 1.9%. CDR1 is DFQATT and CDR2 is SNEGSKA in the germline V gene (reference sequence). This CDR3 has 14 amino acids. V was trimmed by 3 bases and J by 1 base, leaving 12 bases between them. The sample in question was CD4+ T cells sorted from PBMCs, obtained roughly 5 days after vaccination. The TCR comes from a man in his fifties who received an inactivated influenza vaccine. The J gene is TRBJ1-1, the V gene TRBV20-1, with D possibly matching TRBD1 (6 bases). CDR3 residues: CSARPGHSNTEAFF. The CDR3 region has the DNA TGCAGTGCTAGGCCGGGACACTCGAACACTGAAGCTTTCTTT.